The rows below give T cell receptor beta chains drawn from one sample of a study of early stage breast cancer tumors. Using immunoSEQ multiplex PCR, the repertoire was profiled, and TCRdb retains in-frame clones only, with some absent. Of approximately 8,000 clones listed, approximately 66% were seen once; the top ten hold 5.5% to 8%. What was sequenced was breast tumor tissue. The receptors here all came from a person aged 65 to 79 with breast cancer. The CDR3 runs from the conserved cysteine through the conserved F or W. The order of the fields is J gene, D gene, clone size, V gene, CDR3 DNA, CDR3 protein. The D gene is left open where the match is weak. Expanded clones get a size class; other rows say once, few or many, or leave the size out.

>TRBJ2-1|TRBD2|NA|TRBV11-3
TGTGCCAGCAGCTTAGGAGGCGGGGGGAGAGAGCAGTTCTTC
CASSLGGGGREQFF
>TRBJ1-2|TRBD1|NA|TRBV30
TGTGCCTGGAAATGGGGCAGGGGGCTGGTCGGCTACACCTTC
CAWKWGRGLVGYTF
>TRBJ1-1|TRBD1|few|TRBV5-1
TGCGCCAGCAGCTGGACAGGGCTGAACACTGAAGCTTTCTTT
CASSWTGLNTEAFF
>TRBJ1-5|TRBD1|NA|TRBV28
TGTGCCAGCAGTTTCTGGACAGGGTCCAATCAGCCCCAGCATTTT
CASSFWTGSNQPQHF
>TRBJ2-1|NA|medium-sized|TRBV5-4
TGTGCCAGCCGGGAGGGGGCCGATAGGGAGCAGTTCTTC
CASREGADREQFF
>TRBJ2-5|NA|NA|TRBV6-4
TGTGCCAGCAGTGACATTGATGGGGCCAGACAAGAGACCCAGTACTTC
CASSDIDGARQETQYF
>TRBJ1-1|TRBD1|NA|TRBV19
TGTGCCAGTAGCGGTCGGGACAGGATGCTGCGGGGGAACACTGAAGCTTTCTTT
CASSGRDRMLRGNTEAFF
>TRBJ2-7|TRBD1|few|TRBV6-1
TGTGCCAGCAACAGGGGTAGCTCCTACGAGCAGTACTTC
CASNRGSSYEQYF
>TRBJ2-1|NA|NA|TRBV29-1
TGCAGCGTTGAACAGGGGTTCGACAATGAGCAGTTCTTC
CSVEQGFDNEQFF
>TRBJ2-5|TRBD2|NA|TRBV5-5
TGTGCCAGCAGCTTGGGGGTAGCGGGGGGGCCGCGGGAAGAGACCCAGTACTTC
CASSLGVAGGPREETQYF
>TRBJ2-1|NA|NA|TRBV5-6
TGTGCCAGCAGCCCCAGGACACTTTACAATGAGCAGTTCTTC
CASSPRTLYNEQFF
>TRBJ2-1|NA|NA|TRBV6-1
TGTGCCAGCAGTTTAGCTATCTATGAGCAGTTCTTC
CASSLAIYEQFF
>TRBJ2-5|TRBD1|NA|TRBV7-9
TGTGCCAGCAGCTATCGACTCCGGGACAGGGGGCGCGGGGAGACCCAGTACTTC
CASSYRLRDRGRGETQYF
>TRBJ1-1|NA|NA|TRBV7-9
TGTGCCAGCAGCTTAGTGGAGGCGCCCACTGAAGCTTTCTTT
CASSLVEAPTEAFF
>TRBJ2-1|TRBD1|NA|TRBV9
TGTGCCAGCAGCCCCGGGACAGGGCGGAATGAGCAGTTCTTC
CASSPGTGRNEQFF
>TRBJ1-1|NA|NA|TRBV5-4
TGTGCCAGCTCCAGGGATAACACTGAAGCTTTCTTT
CASSRDNTEAFF
>TRBJ1-5|TRBD1|NA|TRBV5-6
TGTGCCAGCAGCTTATCAACTGACAGGGACAATCAGCCCCAGCATTTT
CASSLSTDRDNQPQHF
>TRBJ2-7|NA|NA|TRBV5-6
TGTGCCAGCAGCTTAGGCGGTCGGGAGCAGTACTTC
CASSLGGREQYF
>TRBJ1-3|NA|once|TRBV30
TGTGCCTGGAGTGAAAGCGCGTCTGGAAACACCATATATTTT
CAWSESASGNTIYF
>TRBJ1-4|TRBD1|few|TRBV4-2
TGTGCCAGCAGCCAAGAACCCCCTGACAGGGGGAAGAGTTCGGTCGGAAAACTGTTTTTT
CASSQEPPDRGKSSVGKLFF
>TRBJ2-1|NA|large|TRBV2
TGTGCCAGCAATCCGGGTTCCCTGATTGAGCAGTTCTTC
CASNPGSLIEQFF
>TRBJ2-3|NA|few|TRBV5-1
TGCGCCAGCAGCTTGGTCCCGTCAGATACGCAGTATTTT
CASSLVPSDTQYF
>TRBJ1-1|NA|NA|TRBV7-2
TGTGCCAGCAGCTCCCAGTCGAACACTGAAGCTTTCTTT
CASSSQSNTEAFF
>TRBJ2-7|NA|NA|TRBV27
TGTGCCAGTAGTTTATGGAGGGGTGGTGAGCAGTACTTC
CASSLWRGGEQYF
>TRBJ2-3|TRBD2|NA|TRBV6-1
TGTGCCAGCAGTGTGGCGGGGGGCACAGATACGCAGTATTTT
CASSVAGGTDTQYF
>TRBJ2-3|TRBD2|NA|TRBV19
TGTGCCAGTAGGCAGCGGGGGGGCCAAGATACGCAGTATTTT
CASRQRGGQDTQYF
>TRBJ1-3|NA|NA|TRBV5-8
TGTGCCAGCAACCGGGTGCCTGGAAACACCATATATTTT
CASNRVPGNTIYF
>TRBJ2-7|NA|NA|TRBV5-1
TGCGCCAGCAGCTTCGGCGGGGACTTGTACGAGCAGTACTTC
CASSFGGDLYEQYF
>TRBJ2-3|NA|once|TRBV19
TGTGCCAGTACCGGACCGGGGGCAGATACGCAGTATTTT
CASTGPGADTQYF
>TRBJ2-3|NA|NA|TRBV15
TGTGCCACCAGCAGAGAGGGGGAGGCAGATACGCAGTATTTT
CATSREGEADTQYF
>TRBJ1-5|NA|NA|TRBV13
TGTGCCAGCAGCTTAAGAGGGGCGGGAAATCAGCCCCAGCATTTT
CASSLRGAGNQPQHF
>TRBJ1-6|NA|NA|TRBV5-6
TGTGCCAGCAGCTTGGCCGAAGGGAGCTCCTATAATTCACCCCTCCACTTT
CASSLAEGSSYNSPLHF
>TRBJ1-2|TRBD1|NA|TRBV11-1
TGTGCCAGCAGCCCGACAGGGAATGATGGCTACACCTTC
CASSPTGNDGYTF
>TRBJ1-5|NA|NA|TRBV12-5
TGTGCTAGTGGTCCGTATAGCAATCAGCCCCAGCATTTT
CASGPYSNQPQHF
>TRBJ1-1|NA|NA|TRBV5-6
TGTGCCAGCACCCTAAGGGGGTTTGAAGCTTTCTTT
CASTLRGFEAFF
>TRBJ1-2|TRBD1|NA|TRBV7-2
TGTGCCAGCAGCCGGGGACAGATTTATGGCTACACCTTC
CASSRGQIYGYTF
>TRBJ1-6|NA|NA|TRBV5-1
TGCGCCAGCAGCCCCTCGAGCTCCTATAATTCACCCCTCCACTTT
CASSPSSSYNSPLHF
>TRBJ1-2|NA|NA|TRBV6-4
TGTGCCAGCAGTGCACTTCCAGGGCTTAACTATGGCTACACCTTC
CASSALPGLNYGYTF
>TRBJ1-6|TRBD1|medium-sized|TRBV5-1
TGCGCCAGCAGCCCGGACAGGGGGGGATCACCCCTCCACTTT
CASSPDRGGSPLHF
>TRBJ2-1|TRBD1|NA|TRBV5-8
TGTGCCAGCAGCCTGGGACAGTCCCTTTTTCTGGATGAGCAGTTCTTC
CASSLGQSLFLDEQFF
>TRBJ1-1|TRBD1|NA|TRBV5-1
TGCGCCAGCAGCACCGGACAGGGTGGCACTGAAGCTTTCTTT
CASSTGQGGTEAFF
>TRBJ1-4|NA|NA|TRBV5-1
TGCGCCAGCAGCTACGCCCCCCAGGGCGAAAAACTGTTTTTT
CASSYAPQGEKLFF
>TRBJ1-6|NA|NA|TRBV6-1
TGTGCCAGCAGTGAACACAGGGTAGATGCACCCCTCCACTTT
CASSEHRVDAPLHF
>TRBJ1-3|NA|NA|TRBV9
TGTGCCAGCAGTAGGGGGGGGCGGTCCTCTGGAAACACCATATATTTT
CASSRGGRSSGNTIYF
>TRBJ2-7|TRBD1|NA|TRBV7-2
TGTGCCAGCAGCTTAGATGGGACAGGCGCCGTTGGGGACGAGCAGTACTTC
CASSLDGTGAVGDEQYF
>TRBJ2-2|NA|few|TRBV30
TGTGCCTGGAGTTCAGTTACGGGGACCGGGGAGCTGTTTTTT
CAWSSVTGTGELFF
>TRBJ1-1|NA|NA|TRBV7-6
TGTGCCAGCAGCTTACCCAAAAACAGGGTCCGGGACACTGAAGCTTTCTTT
CASSLPKNRVRDTEAFF
>TRBJ2-5|TRBD1|NA|TRBV7-9
TGTGCCAGCAGCTTTCGAGGGGGCGAGTTTCTCGAGACCCAGTACTTC
CASSFRGGEFLETQYF
>TRBJ1-1|NA|NA|TRBV7-6
TGTGCCAGCAGCGGGGACTTGAACACTGAAGCTTTCTTT
CASSGDLNTEAFF
>TRBJ1-6|NA|few|TRBV25-1
TGTGCCAGCAAGGCAGGGCATAATTCACCCCTCCACTTT
CASKAGHNSPLHF
>TRBJ1-1|NA|NA|TRBV30
TGTGCCTGGAGTGTACGGGGGGGGGCAGGGCTTTGGGGAAGGGCTTTCTTT
CAWSVRGGAGLWGRAFF